This TCR beta chain was profiled in a study of shared clonotypes between healthy human individuals. In germline, CDR1 is GTSNPN, CDR2 SVGIG (reference sequence). The CDR3 is made up of 14 amino acids. The V gene end was trimmed by 1 base and the J gene end by 2 bases; junction bases not matched to a gene: 4. Assay: immunoSEQ multiplex PCR; the TCRdb copy retains only in-frame clones and omits some. The repertoire holds fewer than 2.5 million clones, with approximately 93% as singletons. A CD45RA+ naive subset and a CD45RA-negative memory subset were split from CD4+ cells. The receptor was isolated from a man younger than 35 in good health. Some clones in this sample may be carry-over from other donors' samples. Sequencing used naive CD4+ T cells from PBMCs. Stated subset: CD45RA+ positively selected. This chain connects TRBV30 to TRBJ2-7; 8 nucleotides align to TRBD2. CDR3 bases: TGTGCCTGGAGTGAGGGACTAGTCCCCTACGAGCAGTACTTC. This sequence encodes CAWSEGLVPYEQYF.